These 5 T cell receptor beta chains originate from one sample sequenced in a study of OX40 agonist ivuxolimab in advanced cancers. TCRdb's table, derived via immunoSEQ multiplex PCR, lists solely in-frame clones and lacks some. The sample yields around 47,000 clones, more than 85% seen once. This specimen consisted of CD4+ or CD8+ T cells sorted from blood, obtained in a trial of the OX40 agonist ivuxolimab. The receptors were gathered from an adult with an advanced solid tumor such as melanoma, head and neck, liver or kidney cancer.

This sequence joins TRBV5-1 and TRBJ1-1; the match to TRBD1 covers 11 bases. Per the germline V gene, CDR1 is SGHRS and CDR2 is YFSETQ. This CDR3 has 18 residues. The V segment lost 1 base and the J segment 2 bases; nucleotides outside the gene matches: 10. CDR3 coding DNA: TGCGCCAGCAGCTTGCCCCCCGGGACAGGGGGACATAACACTGAAGCTTTCTTT. It is translated as CASSLPPGTGGHNTEAFF.

V is TRBV19 and J is TRBJ2-7; 9 bases match TRBD1. Germline V lookup: CDR1 LNHDA, CDR2 SQIVND (reference sequence). There are 16 residues in the CDR3. J lost 1 base, V lost 5 bases, and 9 bases had no gene match. The CDR3 region is CASSPRPGTGSYEQYF. The DNA of the CDR3 is TGTGCCAGTAGTCCTAGGCCCGGGACAGGGTCCTACGAGCAGTACTTC.

The chain uses TRBV5-8 and TRBJ1-2; 8 nucleotides match TRBD1. The CDR3 runs to 14 residues. Germline CDR1 and CDR2: SGHTS and YDEGEE. Trimming took 5 bases from V and 5 from J; bases not matched to a gene: 8. The CDR3 DNA reads as TGTGCCAGCAGATCAAGGACAGGGCTTTATGGCTACACCTTC. Its translation: CASRSRTGLYGYTF.

The chain employs TRBV5-6 and TRBJ2-5; TRBD2 agrees at 7 bases. Germline CDR1 reads SGHDT; CDR2 reads YYEEEE. The CDR3 extends over 13 amino acids. J gave up 3 bases and V 2 bases, and 1 base lay outside the gene matches. Written as DNA, the CDR3 is TGTGCCAGCAGCTTCACTAGCGAAGAGACCCAGTACTTC. This sequence encodes CASSFTSEETQYF. The variable domain in full, completed from reference TRBV5-6 and TRBJ2-5, reads DAGVTQSPTHLIKTRGQQVTLRCSPKSGHDTVSWYQQALGQGPQFIFQYYEEEERQRGNFPDRFSGHQFPNYSSELNVNALLLGDSALYLCASSFTSEETQYFGPGTRLLVL.

This clone showed up just a few times. This chain uses TRBV4-1 with TRBJ2-7, with 11 bases aligning to TRBD1. From germline, CDR1 is MGHRA and CDR2 YSYEKL. CDR3 length: 15 amino acids. The V and J ends lost 1 base and 2 bases, in that order; junction bases with no gene match: 1. This chain's CDR3 is CASSQGGQGAYEQYF. The CDR3 DNA sequence: TGCGCCAGCAGCCAAGGGGGACAGGGGGCCTACGAGCAGTACTTC.